This passage covers 17 T cell receptor beta chains from one sample sequenced in a study of shared clonotypes between healthy human individuals. Data came from immunoSEQ multiplex PCR; TCRdb stores just in-frame clones and leaves some out. This sample carries about 2.1 million clones, 80% to 95% of them seen once, and the ten largest clones take about 1.7%. Terminally differentiated effector memory CD45RA+ cells were left out of the naive CD8 fraction, which was CD45RO-negative and positively selected for CCR7. Sequenced material: naive CD8+ T cells from PBMCs. Receptors originate from a man younger than 30 in good health. Some clones in this sample may be carry-over from other donors' samples.

The J gene is TRBJ1-2, the V gene TRBV10-3; D uncertain. Germline V lookup: CDR1 ENHRY, CDR2 SYGVKD. With 3 bases removed from V and 6 bases from J, the gap between germline ends came to 8 bases. This CDR3 has 12 amino acids. CDR3 sequence: CAISESMNGYTF. DNA for the CDR3: TGTGCCATCAGTGAAAGTATGAATGGCTACACCTTC.

The chain uses TRBV5-6 and TRBJ2-5, with D unclear. Trimming left V 3 bases short and J 2 bases short, with 2 bases between. This CDR3 has 11 amino acids. Germline CDR1 SGHDT, CDR2 YYEEEE. The CDR3 bases are TGTGCCAGCAGCTGGCAAGAGACCCAGTACTTC. It specifies CASSWQETQYF.

The chain couples TRBV29-1 to TRBJ2-7; tentatively, D is TRBD2 (5 bases). V shed 5 bases and J shed 0 bases, with 14 bases lying between them. The CDR3 has 14 residues. Germline V gene data show CDR1 as SQVTM and CDR2 as ANQGSEA. CDR3 bases: TGCAGCGTTCTGAGGGCGGCGGGCTCCTACGAGCAGTACTTC. Protein: CSVLRAAGSYEQYF.

The chain recombines TRBV12-5 with TRBJ1-5; no clear D gene. V gave up 7 bases and J gave up 3 bases, with 10 bases separating them. Germline CDR1 reads LGHNT; CDR2 reads FRNRAP. This CDR3 has 13 amino acids. The CDR3 coding sequence is TGTGCTAGTGCCCTCTCGCCCAATCAGCCCCAGCATTTT. The encoded protein is CASALSPNQPQHF. Drawing the rest from reference TRBV12-5 and TRBJ1-5, the complete variable domain is DARVTQTPRHKVTEMGQEVTMRCQPILGHNTVFWYRQTMMQGLELLAYFRNRAPLDDSGMPKDRFSAEMPDATLATLKIQPSEPRDSAVYFCASALSPNQPQHFGDGTRLSIL.

The chain has TRBV9 and TRBJ2-3; 8 nucleotides agree with TRBD2. V was clipped by 4 bases and J by 1 base; unmatched bases: 5. The CDR3 sequence is 15 residues long. In germline, CDR1 is SGDLS, CDR2 YYNGEE. CDR3 loop: CASSLLAGGTDTQYF. The DNA of the CDR3 is TGTGCCAGCAGCCTTCTAGCGGGCGGCACAGATACGCAGTATTTT. Complete variable domain (other parts from reference TRBV9 and TRBJ2-3): DSGVTQTPKHLITATGQRVTLRCSPRSGDLSVYWYQQSLDQGLQFLIQYYNGEERAKGNILERFSAQQFPDLHSELNLSSLELGDSALYFCASSLLAGGTDTQYFGPGTRLTVL.

The V call is TRBV7-2, the J call TRBJ2-7; TRBD2 might be the D (6 bases). CDR1 is SGHTA and CDR2 is FQGNSA in the germline V gene. The CDR3 runs to 12 residues. V shed 5 bases and J shed 5 bases, with 10 bases lying between them. CDR3 bases: TGTGCCAGCAGCCCCCGGAGGGACGAGCAGTACTTC. It is translated as CASSPRRDEQYF.

The genes are TRBV28 and TRBJ2-5, with D hard to call. The CDR3 consists of 13 residues. Per the germline V gene, CDR1 is MDHEN and CDR2 is SYDVKM. Between the trimmed V and J ends, which lost 6 bases and 5 bases, there was a span of 13 bases. The CDR3 sequence: CASSNSHGETQYF. Here the CDR3 DNA reads TGTGCCAGCAGCAACTCCCACGGGGAGACCCAGTACTTC.

This chain connects TRBV9 to TRBJ2-7; TRBD2 agrees at 9 bases. Trimming took 6 bases from V and 3 from J; bases not matched to a gene: 10. The CDR3 has 15 amino acids. The germline V gene encodes CDR1 SGDLS and CDR2 YYNGEE. DNA of the CDR3: TGTGCCAGCAACCCGGGCGGGAGGGGGAACTACGAGCAGTACTTC. Translating gives CASNPGGRGNYEQYF.

CDR3 loop: CASSPNRELAFF. The CDR3 DNA sequence: TGTGCCAGCAGCCCGAACAGGGAATTAGCTTTCTTT. The V call is TRBV7-9, the J call TRBJ1-1; tentatively, D is TRBD1 (6 bases). Between the trimmed V and J ends, which lost 5 bases and 10 bases, there was a span of 14 bases. CDR1 is SEHNR, CDR2 FQNEAQ, per germline (reference sequence). The CDR3 is 12 residues long. The full variable domain, with the rest looked up from reference TRBV7-9 and TRBJ1-1, is DTGVSQNPRHKITKRGQNVTFRCDPISEHNRLYWYRQTLGQGPEFLTYFQNEAQLEKSRLLSDRFSAERPKGSFSTLEIQRTEQGDSAMYLCASSPNRELAFFGQGTRLTVV.

This clone was observed a single time. The J gene is TRBJ2-7, the V gene TRBV7-9; no reliable D call. CDR3 length: 12 amino acids. With 8 bases removed from V and 1 base from J, the gap between germline ends came to 9 bases. CDR1 and CDR2 from the germline V gene are SEHNR and FQNEAQ (reference sequence). The CDR3 DNA reads as TGTGCCAGCGGCCCCCCTTCCTACGAGCAGTACTTC. It is translated as CASGPPSYEQYF.

V is TRBV5-1 and J is TRBJ2-7; D may be TRBD2 (6 bases). CDR1 is SGHRS and CDR2 is YFSETQ in the germline V gene. The CDR3 covers 15 residues. Between the trimmed V and J ends, which lost 0 bases and 4 bases, there was a span of 14 bases. The CDR3 spells CASSLGRDGSYEQYF. CDR3 DNA: TGCGCCAGCAGCTTGGGGCGGGACGGATCTTACGAGCAGTACTTC.

This chain uses TRBV5-1 with TRBJ2-1; maybe TRBD2 (5 bases). Germline CDR1 SGHRS, CDR2 YFSETQ. The CDR3 is 16 residues long. V gave up 0 bases and J gave up 7 bases, with 17 bases separating them. For the CDR3, the DNA is TGCGCCAGCAGCTTGGCCATGAGGGCCTTGGGGAATGAGCAGTTCTTC. Encoded protein: CASSLAMRALGNEQFF.

The chain combines TRBV19 with TRBJ1-1; the match to TRBD1 covers 7 bases. The V and J ends lost 5 bases and 2 bases, in that order; junction bases with no gene match: 5. CDR3 length: 14 amino acids. The V gene's germline CDR1 is LNHDA and CDR2 SQIVND (reference sequence). The CDR3: CASSFRTGNTEAFF. In nucleotides, the CDR3 is TGTGCCAGTAGTTTCCGGACAGGTAACACTGAAGCTTTCTTT.

This clone was seen once. The chain uses TRBV4-1 and TRBJ2-2; 9 bases align to TRBD2. CDR1 MGHRA and CDR2 YSYEKL come from the germline V gene. The V gene end was trimmed by 4 bases and the J gene end by 3 bases; junction bases not matched to a gene: 6. This CDR3 is 16 amino acids long. The CDR3 nucleotides read TGCGCCAGCAGCCGCCCGCGGGAGGGGGACACCGGGGAGCTGTTTTTT. It specifies CASSRPREGDTGELFF.

This clone appeared a single time. The chain combines TRBV5-6 with TRBJ2-2, with D possibly TRBD2 on 5 matching bases. V lost 5 bases and J lost 1, with 9 bases in between. Germline CDR1 is SGHDT and CDR2 is YYEEEE. The CDR3 has 14 amino acids. The chain's CDR3 is CASSRTVNTGELFF. The CDR3 DNA is TGTGCCAGCAGTCGGACTGTGAACACCGGGGAGCTGTTTTTT.

On this clone: This CDR3 is also generated by other DNA sequences in the sample. The V gene is TRBV6-5, the J gene TRBJ2-7, with a possible D match to TRBD1 (5 bases). This CDR3 spans 13 amino acids. The V end lost 2 bases, the J end lost 5 bases, and 10 bases lay between the germline ends. CDR1 MNHEY and CDR2 SVGAGI come from the germline V gene. The CDR3 protein is CASSYLQGNEQYF. CDR3 sequence (DNA): TGTGCCAGCAGTTACCTGCAGGGAAACGAGCAGTACTTC.

V usage is TRBV4-1 and J usage is TRBJ2-2, with D perhaps TRBD2 (6 bases). Germline-derived CDR1 and CDR2 are MGHRA and YSYEKL. V was trimmed by 0 bases and J by 7 bases, leaving 15 bases between them. CDR3 length: 16 amino acids. The CDR3 protein is CASSQDLGGTSGELFF. In DNA, the CDR3 is TGCGCCAGCAGCCAAGATCTAGGCGGGACGAGCGGGGAGCTGTTTTTT.